This TCR beta chain was documented in a study of shared clonotypes between healthy human individuals. TCRdb's table, derived via immunoSEQ multiplex PCR, lists solely in-frame clones and lacks some. Of about 2 million clones in the sample, roughly 96% are singletons; the top ten hold 0.1% to 0.15%. For this clone: Different DNA sequences within this sample yield the same CDR3.

The CDR3 contains 15 residues. The V gene end was trimmed by 2 bases and the J gene end by 1 base; junction bases not matched to a gene: 1. Germline values: CDR1 MNHEY, CDR2 SVGAGI. Sequencing input: naive CD4+ T cells sorted from blood. Subset indicated: CD45RA+ positively selected. The receptor comes from a man aged 18 to 29 in good health. The V call is TRBV6-5, the J call TRBJ1-2; TRBD1 matches 10 bases. CDR3 DNA: TGTGCCAGCAGTTACCGGGACAGGGGTAACTATGGCTACACCTTC. Translation gives CASSYRDRGNYGYTF.